This T cell receptor beta chain was obtained from a study of control samples from healthy donors and cancer patients (dated by TCRdb to about 2020). Regarding this clone: Its antigen remains undetermined. No much larger clone exists at a distance of one base, and base qualities are not known.

V gives up 4 bases and J gives up 10 bases, and the segment between their germline ends measures 12 bases. The CDR3 sequence holds 12 residues, the cysteine and phenylalanine included. The entry retains the CDR3 DNA only, 36 bases that are in frame from base 1. From the germline V gene, CDR1 is SGHRS and CDR2 is YFSETQ. Library construction relied on the immunoSEQ multiplex PCR assay. Drawn from immuneACCESS, this table holds only the in-frame rearrangements with V and J called that TCRdb kept. Clones are partly lost; checked studies trace under half to an unresolved V gene and leave the rest unexplained. Across this sample there are about 120,000 clones, with 80% to 90% seen only once. The ten largest clonotypes hold 0.95% to 1.3% of the sample.

The source is a woman between 45 and 65 years old with colorectal cancer. The sequence joins TRBV5-1 to TRBJ2-1, with the D segment identity uncertain. The sequenced sample was PBMCs. The nucleotide sequence is TGCGCCAGCAGCATACCTGGTGGGGAGCAGTTCTTC. This codes for CASSIPGGEQFF.